This TCR beta chain derives from a study of cytomegalovirus exposure and HLA in healthy donors. Background on the study: In an earlier analysis, around 120 million unique TCR beta sequences were found from 150 million to 200 million T cells. About 85 million unique TCR sequences came from HLA-typed donors in an early release. Of some 400 genotyped donors, 81% grouped in the Caucasian-associated ancestry cluster. The study's findings and limits: For most TCR sequences rarity was the rule, although some public TCRs occurred in many donors.

The PCR employed 60 Vbeta primers together with 13 Jbeta primers. Some clones are missing from TCRdb's copy, which holds only in-frame ones; the method was immunoSEQ multiplex PCR. The data show 100,000 to 150,000 clones, roughly two thirds seen once. Comments on this clone: The target antigen is unknown.

The CDR3 consists of 18 residues. Germline V CDR1 and CDR2: MNHEY, SMNVEV (reference sequence). With V trimmed by 3 bases and J by 5 bases, 13 bases remained unmatched. The genes are TRBV27 and TRBJ2-1, with 10 bases aligning to TRBD2. This sequence was found in a man aged 25-45 years in good health and CMV-seropositive. The sample taken for sequencing was PBMCs. This CDR3 is CASSLWAPGTSVDNEQFF. In DNA form, the CDR3 reads TGTGCCAGCAGTTTGTGGGCCCCCGGGACTAGCGTCGACAATGAGCAGTTCTTC.